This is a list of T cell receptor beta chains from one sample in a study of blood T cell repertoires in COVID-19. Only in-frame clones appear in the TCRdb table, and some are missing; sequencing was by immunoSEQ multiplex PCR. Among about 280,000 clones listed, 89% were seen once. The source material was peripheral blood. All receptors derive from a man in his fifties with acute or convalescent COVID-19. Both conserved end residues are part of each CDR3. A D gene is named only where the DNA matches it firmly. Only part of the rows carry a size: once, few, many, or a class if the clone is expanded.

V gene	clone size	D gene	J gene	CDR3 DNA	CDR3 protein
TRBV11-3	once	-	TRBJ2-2	TGTGCCAGCAGCTTAGCCAGGAGGGGTCAGGCCGGGGAGCTGTTTTTT	CASSLARRGQAGELFF
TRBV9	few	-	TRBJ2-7	TGTGCCAGCAGCGTAAGGGAGGGGGTGTCGGAAGAGCAGTACTTC	CASSVREGVSEEQYF
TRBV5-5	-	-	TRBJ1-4	TGTGCCAGCAGCTATCAGAATGAAAAACTGTTTTTT	CASSYQNEKLFF
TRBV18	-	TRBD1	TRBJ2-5	TGTGCCAGCTCACCCAACGCCCCCGGGACAGCCCAAGAGACCCAGTACTTC	CASSPNAPGTAQETQYF
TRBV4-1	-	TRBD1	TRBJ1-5	TGCGCCAGCAGCCAGTGGAGGACAGGGGATAGCAATCAGCCCCAGCATTTT	CASSQWRTGDSNQPQHF
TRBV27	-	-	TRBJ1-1	TGTGCCAGCAGCCGGACATCGGATACTGAAGCTTTCTTT	CASSRTSDTEAFF
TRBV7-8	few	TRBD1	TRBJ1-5	TGTGCCAGCAGCCCAGGGTTTAAGGACAGGGGATTTAATCAGCCCCAGCATTTT	CASSPGFKDRGFNQPQHF
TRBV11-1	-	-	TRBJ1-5	TGTGCCAGCAGCTTGACAGACAATCAGCCCCAGCATTTT	CASSLTDNQPQHF
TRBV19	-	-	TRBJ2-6	TGTGCCAGTAGTGCGACAATCTCTGGGGCCAACGTCCTGACTTTC	CASSATISGANVLTF
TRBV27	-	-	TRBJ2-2	TGTGCCAGCAGTTTGGGGCAGGGGATCGGGGAGCTGTTTTTT	CASSLGQGIGELFF
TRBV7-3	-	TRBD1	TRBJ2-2	TGTGCCAGCAGCGTCGTACCGGGACAGGGGGACACCGGGGAGCTGTTTTTT	CASSVVPGQGDTGELFF
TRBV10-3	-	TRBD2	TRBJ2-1	TGTGCCATCAGTGGGCCCGGGACTAGCGGGGGGGTAAGGAATGAGCAGTTCTTC	CAISGPGTSGGVRNEQFF
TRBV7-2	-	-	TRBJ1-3	TGTGCCAGCAGCTTAGCGGCCGCCTCTGGAAACACCATATATTTT	CASSLAAASGNTIYF
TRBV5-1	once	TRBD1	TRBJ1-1	TGCGCCAGCAGTTCCGAGACAGGGGTGACTGAAGCTTTCTTT	CASSSETGVTEAFF
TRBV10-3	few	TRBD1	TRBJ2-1	TGTGCCATCAGTGCACCGGGACAGGTGACGCGGGAGCAGTTCTTC	CAISAPGQVTREQFF
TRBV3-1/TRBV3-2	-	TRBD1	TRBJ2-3	TGTGCCAGCAGCAACAGGGGCGCAGATACGCAGTATTTT	CASSNRGADTQYF
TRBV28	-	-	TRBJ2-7	TGTGCCAGCAGTTTGGGTCTAGGCCCCACATACGAGCAGTACTTC	CASSLGLGPTYEQYF
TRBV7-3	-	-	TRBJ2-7	TGTGCCAGCAGCGCAAACTCAGGCTACGAGCAGTACTTC	CASSANSGYEQYF
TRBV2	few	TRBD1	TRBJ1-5	TGTGCCAGCAGTGCCCTCTGGGACAGTGGCAATCAGCCCCAGCATTTT	CASSALWDSGNQPQHF
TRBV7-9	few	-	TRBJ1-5	TGTGCCAGCAGCCCCGGGTCCTCGGGCAATCAGCCCCAGCATTTT	CASSPGSSGNQPQHF
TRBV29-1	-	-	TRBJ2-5	TGCAGCGTTGAAAGAGGAGTTTCGGAGACCCAGTACTTC	CSVERGVSETQYF
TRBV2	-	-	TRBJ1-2	TGTGCCAGCATTCTCCGACAGGACTATGGCTACACCTTC	CASILRQDYGYTF
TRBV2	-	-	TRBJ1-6	TGTGCCAGTTGCAGCTCCTATAATTCACCCCTCCACTTT	CASCSSYNSPLHF
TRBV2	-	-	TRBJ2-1	TGTGCCAGCAGTGTAGGGGGCTCCTACAATGAGCAGTTCTTC	CASSVGGSYNEQFF
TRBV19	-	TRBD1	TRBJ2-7	TGTGCCAGTACCCAGGGACAGGGCTCCTACGAGCAGTACTTC	CASTQGQGSYEQYF
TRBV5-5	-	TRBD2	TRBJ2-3	TGTGCCAGCAGCTTGGAGCTAGCGGGGGCAGATACGCAGTATTTT	CASSLELAGADTQYF
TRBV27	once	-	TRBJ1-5	TGTGCCAGCACCAGTGGTGCGGGTCAGCCCCAGCATTTT	CASTSGAGQPQHF
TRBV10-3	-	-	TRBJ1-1	TGTGCCATCAGTAACCCAGCGGGACCCAACACTGAAGCTTTCTTT	CAISNPAGPNTEAFF
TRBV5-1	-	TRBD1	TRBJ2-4	TGCGCCAGCAGCCGCCCGGGACAGGGGTTTGGCAAAAACATTCAGTACTTC	CASSRPGQGFGKNIQYF
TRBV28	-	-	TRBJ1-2	TGTGCCAGCAGTACCCTATTTACGGGCTACACCTTC	CASSTLFTGYTF
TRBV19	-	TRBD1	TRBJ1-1	TGTGCCAGTAGTACTCGGACAGGGGGTTATTTAATGAACACTGAAGCTTTCTTT	CASSTRTGGYLMNTEAFF